What follows are 27 T cell receptor beta chains derived from one specimen sequenced in a study of shared clonotypes between healthy human individuals (TCRdb year 2020). Library preparation used the immunoSEQ multiplex PCR assay. TCRdb carries this immuneACCESS record with in-frame sequences only. Its versions omit some clonotypes, under half of them owing to an unresolved V gene in the studies checked, with the rest unexplained. Recorded for this sample are 2 million to 2.5 million clones; approximately 95% of them occurred a single time. The top ten clones comprise over 0.1% of the sample. Sequenced sample: naive CD4+ T cells sorted from blood. The cell subset or site label on this specimen signifies: CD45RA+ positively selected. The receptor set was obtained from a man younger than 35 in good health.

V and J are TRBV5-6 and TRBJ2-5; tentatively, D is TRBD1 (6 bases). The CDR3 extends over 13 amino acids. V was pared by 2 bases and J by 3 bases, with 8 bases between. Germline V gene sequence: CDR1 SGHDT, CDR2 YYEEEE. CDR3 coding DNA: TGTGCCAGCAGCTTCAGGGGAGAAGAGACCCAGTACTTC. Residues: CASSFRGEETQYF.

The rearrangement uses TRBV5-4 and TRBJ2-7, with 8 bases aligning to TRBD2. V was pared by 2 bases and J by 0 bases, with 1 base of the junction left unmatched. This CDR3 has 14 residues. CDR1 is SGHNT, CDR2 YYREEE, per germline (reference sequence). This chain's CDR3 is CASSLAGASYEQYF. As DNA, the CDR3 is TGTGCCAGCAGCTTAGCGGGGGCCTCCTACGAGCAGTACTTC.

In DNA, the CDR3 is TGCGCCAGCAGCCTCCGAGTCGGGGCGGGCACCGGGGAGCTGTTTTTT. Protein: CASSLRVGAGTGELFF. The V and J genes are TRBV4-1 and TRBJ2-2; D assignment may be TRBD1 or TRBD2 (5 bases each). This CDR3 has 16 residues. Germline V gene data show CDR1 as MGHRA and CDR2 as YSYEKL. V was cut by 4 bases and J by 4 bases, with 16 bases left in between.

The J gene is TRBJ2-7, the V gene TRBV2, with D perhaps assigned TRBD1 or TRBD2 (5 bases each). CDR1 and CDR2 (germline): SNHLY, FYNNEI. V was shortened by 6 bases and J by 4 bases, with 13 bases between the two germline ends. The CDR3 extends over 13 amino acids. The CDR3 DNA sequence: TGTGCCAGCAGCCGGGACGATTGGTACGAGCAGTACTTC. It specifies CASSRDDWYEQYF. Using reference TRBV2 and TRBJ2-7 for the parts outside the CDR3, the full variable domain is EPEVTQTPSHQVTQMGQEVILRCVPISNHLYFYWYRQILGQKVEFLVSFYNNEISEKSEIFDDQFSVERPDGSNFTLKIRSTKLEDSAMYFCASSRDDWYEQYFGPGTRLTVT.

This clone was observed once. CDR3 DNA: TGCGCCAGCAGCTTAGGGGATCTAGACCCCGGGGAGCTGTTTTTT. Translated: CASSLGDLDPGELFF. V gene TRBV5-1 combines with J gene TRBJ2-2, with a possible D match to TRBD1 (5 bases). Germline-derived CDR1 and CDR2 are SGHRS and YFSETQ. V was trimmed by 2 bases and J by 6 bases, leaving 14 bases between them. The CDR3 runs 15 residues.

The genes are TRBV2 and TRBJ2-7, with 8 bases matching TRBD1. Germline V CDR1 and CDR2: SNHLY, FYNNEI. J lost 6 bases, V lost 8 bases, and 12 bases had no gene match. The CDR3 length is 14 residues. CDR3 region: CASQTDRGLGEQYF. In nucleotides, the CDR3 is TGTGCCAGCCAGACAGACAGGGGCCTAGGCGAGCAGTACTTC. Looking up the rest from reference TRBV2 and TRBJ2-7 gives the full variable domain: EPEVTQTPSHQVTQMGQEVILRCVPISNHLYFYWYRQILGQKVEFLVSFYNNEISEKSEIFDDQFSVERPDGSNFTLKIRSTKLEDSAMYFCASQTDRGLGEQYFGPGTRLTVT.

V is TRBV5-1 and J is TRBJ2-2; 10 bases match TRBD1. Germline values: CDR1 SGHRS, CDR2 YFSETQ. The CDR3 spans 15 residues. V was pared by 4 bases and J by 3 bases, with 3 bases of the junction left unmatched. The CDR3 loop is CASSRQGADTGELFF. As DNA, the CDR3 is TGCGCCAGCAGCCGACAGGGGGCGGACACCGGGGAGCTGTTTTTT.

The chain carries TRBV7-2 and TRBJ2-3; 12 bases fit TRBD1. CDR1 is SGHTA and CDR2 is FQGNSA in the germline V gene. Germline trimming cut 1 base from V and 3 bases from J; bases unmatched to any gene: 5. The length of the CDR3 is 17 residues. CDR3 sequence: CASSLDGGQGATDTQYF. The DNA of the CDR3 is TGTGCCAGCAGCTTAGACGGGGGACAGGGGGCGACAGATACGCAGTATTTT.

The J gene is TRBJ2-7, the V gene TRBV6-1; D may be TRBD1 or TRBD2 (5 bases each). The CDR3 consists of 15 residues. Germline CDR1 is MNHNS and CDR2 is SASEGT. The V and J ends lost 7 bases and 1 base respectively, with 17 bases between them. DNA for the CDR3: TGTGCCAGCACAACCGGGACGCCTGGATCCTACGAGCAGTACTTC. As protein: CASTTGTPGSYEQYF.

The CDR3 here is CASSLNGDRGWDEQYF. Here the CDR3 DNA reads TGTGCCAGCAGTTTAAATGGAGACAGGGGGTGGGACGAGCAGTACTTC. The chain couples TRBV28 to TRBJ2-7, with 9 nucleotides matching TRBD1. V shed 2 bases and J 5 bases; nucleotides not matched to a gene: 10. The germline gives CDR1 MDHEN, CDR2 SYDVKM. The CDR3 loop spans 16 amino acids.

The gene calls are TRBV18 and TRBJ2-7; a possible D gene is TRBD2 (7 bases). Per the germline V gene, CDR1 is KGHSH and CDR2 is LQKENI. Trimming took 2 bases from V and 2 from J, leaving 16 bases between them. CDR3 length equals 16 residues. CDR3 residues: CASSPGGGQLTYEQYF. CDR3 bases: TGTGCCAGCTCACCAGGGGGGGGACAACTAACCTACGAGCAGTACTTC.

The chain has TRBV27 and TRBJ2-5; D unclear. V gave up 3 bases and J gave up 5 bases, with 10 bases separating them. The CDR3 loop spans 13 amino acids. Per germline, CDR1 MNHEY and CDR2 SMNVEV (reference sequence). CDR3 sequence reads: CASSFGVRETQYF. CDR3 DNA sequence: TGTGCCAGCAGTTTTGGAGTACGTGAGACCCAGTACTTC.

The J gene is TRBJ2-3, the V gene TRBV2; TRBD2 is a possible D gene (6 bases). This CDR3 comprises 18 residues. CDR1 and CDR2 (germline): SNHLY, FYNNEI. The V end lost 6 bases, the J end lost 6 bases, and 28 bases lay between the germline ends. CDR3 DNA sequence: TGTGCCAGCAGGGATAATCCCACGACTAGAAGGGGTGAGGATACGCAGTATTTT. Translating it yields CASRDNPTTRRGEDTQYF.

The gene calls are TRBV19 and TRBJ1-2; no clear D. The CDR3 length is 11 residues. With 8 bases removed from V and 1 base from J, the gap between germline ends came to 5 bases. CDR1 is LNHDA, CDR2 SQIVND, per germline (reference sequence). DNA of the CDR3: TGTGCCAGTTCAAATAACTATGGCTACACCTTC. It encodes CASSNNYGYTF.

The V and J genes are TRBV25-1 and TRBJ2-1; 9 bases are shared with TRBD2. CDR3 length equals 16 residues. Germline CDR1 reads MGHDK; CDR2 reads SYGVNS. V was pared by 1 base and J by 5 bases, with 6 bases of the junction left unmatched. The CDR3 loop is CASSEFSGSSNNEQFF. The DNA for the CDR3 is TGTGCCAGCAGTGAATTTAGCGGGAGCAGTAACAATGAGCAGTTCTTC.

The chain is built from TRBV30 and TRBJ2-3, with a possible D match to TRBD1 (6 bases). This CDR3 has 15 amino acids. Trimming stripped 2 bases from V and 4 bases from J, with 16 bases between. Germline V gives CDR1 GTSNPN, CDR2 SVGIG (reference sequence). For the CDR3, the DNA is TGTGCCTGGAGTACAGGGACGGTGGGATCAGATACGCAGTATTTT. This translates into CAWSTGTVGSDTQYF.

The CDR3 nucleotides read TGTGCCAGCAGCTTGGAGCGGAACACCGGGGAGCTGTTTTTT. Its protein is CASSLERNTGELFF. V is TRBV5-8 and J is TRBJ2-2; D gene ambiguous. The ends were cut back, 0 bases at V and 1 base at J, with 4 bases in the middle. There are 14 residues in the CDR3. Germline loops: CDR1 SGHTS, CDR2 YDEGEE.

The CDR3 nucleotides read TGCGCCAGCAGCTCCTTACCAGCGGGCCGGGGAGCCCACGAGCAGTACTTC. Encoded protein: CASSSLPAGRGAHEQYF. The rearrangement uses TRBV5-1 and TRBJ2-7; tentative D call: TRBD2 (6 bases). This CDR3 is 17 amino acids long. Germline CDR1 SGHRS, CDR2 YFSETQ. The germline V and J ends were trimmed by 3 bases and 5 bases, with 24 bases remaining between them.

The chain combines TRBV6-4 with TRBJ2-2; 9 bases line up with TRBD2. Germline values: CDR1 MRHNA, CDR2 SNTAGT. The CDR3 has 14 amino acids. The V and J ends lost 9 bases and 2 bases, in that order; junction bases with no gene match: 4. This CDR3 reads CASRTSANTGELFF. The CDR3 DNA follows: TGTGCCAGTCGGACTAGCGCTAACACCGGGGAGCTGTTTTTT.

This rearrangement joins TRBV30 to TRBJ1-4; unclear D gene. This CDR3 has 14 amino acids. V lost 0 bases to trimming and J lost 5 bases, with 10 bases between them. CDR1 is GTSNPN, CDR2 SVGIG, per germline (reference sequence). In nucleotides, the CDR3 is TGTGCCTGGAGTGTACTACCGGAAAATGAAAAACTGTTTTTT. Its translation is CAWSVLPENEKLFF.

The chain is built from TRBV10-3 and TRBJ1-6, with D possibly matching TRBD1 (5 bases). The CDR3 has 16 residues. Germline V gene data show CDR1 as ENHRY and CDR2 as SYGVKD. Trimming pared 4 bases from V and 5 bases from J, leaving 15 bases between. The CDR3 is CAISATGTQNNSPLHF. The CDR3 DNA is TGTGCCATCAGTGCAACCGGGACTCAAAATAATTCACCCCTCCACTTT.

The V gene is TRBV6-1, the J gene TRBJ1-1; 8 bases are shared with TRBD1. V was clipped by 11 bases and J by 1 base; unmatched bases: 12. The CDR3 length is 15 residues. Germline-derived CDR1 and CDR2 are MNHNS and SASEGT. The CDR3 loop reads CACRDRSLRNTEAFF. The CDR3 DNA reads as TGTGCCTGTAGGGACAGGAGCTTGAGGAACACTGAAGCTTTCTTT.

The J gene is TRBJ2-1, the V gene TRBV4-3, with TRBD2 identical over 8 bases. After removal of 4 bases from V and 7 bases from J, the junction contained 18 bases not matched to a gene. Per the germline V gene, CDR1 is LGHNA and CDR2 is YSLEER. The CDR3 contains 18 residues. CDR3 sequence: CASSLAILAGSVGNEQFF. CDR3 in DNA: TGCGCCAGCAGCCTCGCCATTCTAGCGGGCTCTGTTGGAAATGAGCAGTTCTTC.

The rearrangement links TRBV19 to TRBJ1-2, with TRBD1 identical over 8 bases. The V segment lost 4 bases and the J segment 3 bases; nucleotides outside the gene matches: 16. The germline V gene has CDR1 LNHDA and CDR2 SQIVND (reference sequence). The CDR3 has 18 amino acids. CDR3 region: CASSTSPGQALRYYGYTF. The CDR3, as DNA: TGTGCCAGTAGTACCTCTCCGGGACAGGCTCTTAGATACTATGGCTACACCTTC.

The rearrangement joins TRBV5-1 to TRBJ2-5, with 7 bases identical to TRBD2. CDR3 length: 15 residues. Germline CDR1 and CDR2: SGHRS and YFSETQ. The ends lost 4 bases at V and 1 base at J; junction bases unmatched: 7. DNA for the CDR3: TGCGCCAGCAGCCCGACCGGGACTACCCAAGAGACCCAGTACTTC. Its protein is CASSPTGTTQETQYF.

The gene calls are TRBV9 and TRBJ1-5; D not resolved. The CDR3 loop spans 15 amino acids. Looked up from germline, CDR1 is SGDLS and CDR2 is YYNGEE. V was shortened by 3 bases and J by 3 bases, with 13 bases between the two germline ends. CDR3 DNA: TGTGCCAGCAGCGCCAGTGGCGGGTACAATCAGCCCCAGCATTTT. Protein sequence: CASSASGGYNQPQHF.

The chain joins TRBV25-1 to TRBJ2-7; D perhaps matches TRBD2 (6 bases). The CDR3 contains 15 residues. The germline CDR1 and CDR2 sequences are MGHDK and SYGVNS. The germline V and J ends were trimmed by 6 bases and 1 base, with 16 bases remaining between them. The CDR3 DNA sequence: TGTGCCAGCAGCCCCCGGGACTGGAGGTCCTACGAGCAGTACTTC. Translating gives CASSPRDWRSYEQYF.